This TCR beta chain was found in a study of T cells in Graves' hyperthyroidism and ophthalmopathy. Aged 18 to 65, the patients had hyperthyroidism that was newly diagnosed and had lasted under 2 months. Investigators excluded patients with uncontrolled infection, other autoimmune disease, pregnancy or lactation. Researchers amplified the TCR beta CDR3 regions from RNA transcripts. HTBI primers were employed in a first-round RT-PCR of the TCR CDR3. A single record per CDR3 protein comes from TCRdb applying MiXCR to the multiplex PCR reads. The table has 500,000 to 600,000 distinct CDR3 sequences, 15% to 20% seen once; the top ten hold 15% to 20%. Material: blood. The sequence was obtained from a woman under 30 with Graves' hyperthyroidism.

This chain's CDR3 is CASSLLAGVGVSYNEQFF. CDR3 sequence (DNA): TGTGCCAGCAGTTTATTAGCGGGGGTTGGGGTCTCCTACAATGAGCAGTTCTTC. This sequence joins TRBV12-3 or TRBV12-4 and TRBJ2-1; 9 nucleotides line up with TRBD2. This CDR3 is 18 amino acids long. Germline trimming cut 2 bases from V and 0 bases from J; bases unmatched to any gene: 8.